This is a list of T cell receptor beta chains from one sample in a study of cytomegalovirus exposure and HLA in healthy donors. Profiling relied on immunoSEQ multiplex PCR, and the TCRdb table lists in-frame clones only, not all of them. The sample lists fewer than 200,000 clones, roughly 90% occurring once. Input material: PBMCs. Source of these receptors: a girl in the first two years of life in good health and CMV-seronegative. Each CDR3 is given with its conserved first and last residue. A D gene is named only where the DNA matches it firmly. Rows may omit the clone size; those that give it use once, few, many or a size class.

j_gene | v_gene | abundance | d_gene | CDR3aa | CDR3nt
TRBJ1-1 | TRBV30 | . | . | CAWAGVSLNTEAFF | TGTGCCTGGGCAGGGGTGAGCTTGAACACTGAAGCTTTCTTT
TRBJ2-5 | TRBV7-9 | . | . | CASSSGGDSVETQYF | TGTGCCAGCAGCTCCGGCGGGGATAGCGTTGAGACCCAGTACTTC
TRBJ2-5 | TRBV5-1 | . | TRBD2 | CASSLAVLAGAAETQYF | TGCGCCAGCAGCTTGGCGGTGTTAGCGGGAGCTGCTGAGACCCAGTACTTC
TRBJ2-5 | TRBV6-6 | . | . | CASSVTGETQYF | TGTGCCAGCAGTGTAACCGGGGAGACCCAGTACTTC
TRBJ2-4 | TRBV7-9 | . | TRBD1 | CSSSFTTGGNIQYF | TGTTCCAGCAGCTTTACCACAGGGGGAAACATTCAGTACTTC
TRBJ2-7 | TRBV27 | . | TRBD1 | CASSPWTGGLAEQYF | TGTGCCAGCAGTCCGTGGACAGGGGGCCTCGCCGAGCAGTACTTC
TRBJ2-7 | TRBV15 | . | TRBD1 | CATSIDRGRYEQYF | TGTGCCACCAGCATAGACAGGGGGAGGTACGAGCAGTACTTC
TRBJ1-2 | TRBV30 | . | . | CAWSRQLRVGGYTF | TGTGCCTGGAGCCGTCAACTCAGGGTTGGAGGCTACACCTTC
TRBJ2-5 | TRBV29-1 | . | . | CSVGRGETQYF | TGCAGCGTTGGCAGGGGTGAGACCCAGTACTTC
TRBJ1-1 | TRBV27 | . | TRBD1 | CASSFMTGGTEAFF | TGTGCCAGCAGTTTTATGACAGGGGGCACTGAAGCTTTCTTT
TRBJ2-2 | TRBV5-1 | once | . | CASSFDMSTGELFF | TGCGCCAGCAGCTTTGACATGTCCACCGGGGAGCTGTTTTTT
TRBJ2-5 | TRBV20-1 | . | TRBD1 | CSATGASTQYF | TGCAGTGCAACAGGGGCTTCGACCCAGTACTTC
TRBJ1-2 | TRBV11-2 | once | . | CASSLMGGTNYGYTF | TGTGCCAGCAGCTTAATGGGGGGGACCAACTATGGCTACACCTTC
TRBJ2-7 | TRBV11-2 | . | TRBD2 | CASSIGPSGGAWSYEQYF | TGTGCCAGCAGCATAGGCCCTAGCGGGGGGGCCTGGTCCTACGAGCAGTACTTC